The 10 T cell receptor beta chains reported below all come from one sample, sequenced in a study of response to subunit inactivated influenza vaccine. TCRdb fed the RT-PCR reads into MiXCR, producing one record per CDR3 protein. The sample carries around 790,000 distinct CDR3 sequences, about 20% recorded once. Sequencing was performed on PBMCs from blood, taken roughly 5 days after vaccination. The origin of the receptors is a man in his forties or fifties who received an inactivated influenza vaccine.

This clonotype was recorded at least ten times. J is TRBJ2-7 and V is TRBV5-1; 8 bases line up with TRBD1. V was pared by 2 bases and J by 7 bases, with 8 bases of the junction left unmatched. The CDR3 contains 14 residues. Germline CDR1 SGHRS, CDR2 YFSETQ. Written as DNA, the CDR3 is TGCGCCAGCAGCTTTAACAGGGGGATGGGGGAGCAGTACTTC. Protein product: CASSFNRGMGEQYF.

The rearrangement uses TRBV7-2 and TRBJ1-6; 9 bases agree with TRBD1. The CDR3 consists of 14 residues. Germline trimming cut 6 bases from V and 7 bases from J; bases unmatched to any gene: 4. Looked up from germline, CDR1 is SGHTA and CDR2 is FQGNSA. In nucleotides, the CDR3 is TGTGCCAGCAGGACAGGGGGTAACAATTCACCCCTCCACTTT. Its translation: CASRTGGNNSPLHF.

This clonotype was counted between two and nine times. The rearrangement uses TRBV4-1 and TRBJ1-1; 11 bases fit TRBD1. V lost 4 bases, J lost 5 bases, and 9 bases stayed unmatched. Germline lookup yields CDR1 MGHRA and CDR2 YSYEKL. This CDR3 has 16 amino acids. The CDR3 spells CASSRTGGWKKTEAFF. DNA of the CDR3: TGCGCCAGCAGCCGGACAGGGGGCTGGAAAAAAACTGAAGCTTTCTTT.

The chain is built from TRBV5-1 and TRBJ1-1; D remains ambiguous. This CDR3 comprises 14 residues. Trimming removed 0 bases at V and 7 bases at J, with 13 bases between. CDR1 is SGHRS and CDR2 is YFSETQ in the germline V gene. CDR3 nucleotides: TGCGCCAGCAGCTTGGGAGCCCAATCCTTTGAAGCTTTCTTT. It specifies CASSLGAQSFEAFF. The whole variable domain, remainder taken from reference TRBV5-1 and TRBJ1-1, is KAGVTQTPRYLIKTRGQQVTLSCSPISGHRSVSWYQQTPGQGLQFLFEYFSETQRNKGNFPGRFSGRQFSNSRSEMNVSTLELGDSALYLCASSLGAQSFEAFFGQGTRLTVV.

The rearrangement uses TRBV20-1 and TRBJ2-7; maybe TRBD2 (5 bases). Looked up from germline, CDR1 is DFQATT and CDR2 is SNEGSKA (reference sequence). There are 13 residues in the CDR3. The ends were cut back, 3 bases at V and 2 bases at J, with 11 bases in the middle. The CDR3, as DNA: TGCAGTGCTAGTGATGACGGGACCTACGAGCAGTACTTC. Protein: CSASDDGTYEQYF.

This clonotype was seen more than once but under ten times. The genes are TRBV5-1 and TRBJ2-5; tentative D call: TRBD2 (5 bases). The CDR3 has 14 amino acids. Germline V gene lookup returns CDR1 SGHRS and CDR2 YFSETQ. Trimming shortened V by 4 bases and J by 5 bases, and 15 bases separated the two germline ends. The CDR3 loop is CASSPGIGEETQYF. The CDR3 nucleotides are TGCGCCAGCAGCCCGGGGATTGGGGAGGAGACCCAGTACTTC.

This clonotype was observed a handful of times. The chain couples TRBV24-1 to TRBJ2-3, with D perhaps matching TRBD1 (6 bases). This CDR3 comprises 19 residues. Germline CDR1 and CDR2: KGHDR and SFDVKD. V gave up 5 bases and J gave up 4 bases, with 27 bases separating them. Written as DNA, the CDR3 is TGTGCCACCAGTGTTACCCCCGGGACACCGTTTTCGGAGTCAGATACGCAGTATTTT. This codes for CATSVTPGTPFSESDTQYF.

This chain uses TRBV10-3 with TRBJ2-7, with D perhaps matching TRBD2 (6 bases). This CDR3 is 15 amino acids long. V was pared by 0 bases and J by 6 bases, with 15 bases between. Germline loops: CDR1 ENHRY, CDR2 SYGVKD. CDR3 nucleotide sequence: TGTGCCATCAGTGAGTCTGGAGGGTTCGATAGCGAGCAGTACTTC. Protein sequence: CAISESGGFDSEQYF.

This clonotype was picked up a small number of times. The chain carries TRBV6-2 or TRBV6-3 and TRBJ2-1; unclear D gene. Trimming left V 6 bases short and J 6 bases short, with 12 bases between. The CDR3 consists of 13 residues. The germline CDR1 and CDR2 sequences are MNHEY and SVGEGT. In DNA, the CDR3 is TGTGCCAGCAGAAGAAGGAGAGGCAATGAGCAGTTCTTC. Residues: CASRRRRGNEQFF.

V is TRBV7-2 and J is TRBJ2-1, with D perhaps TRBD1 (6 bases). The CDR3 loop spans 15 amino acids. V was cut by 1 base and J by 5 bases, with 12 bases left in between. Per the germline V gene, CDR1 is SGHTA and CDR2 is FQGNSA. The CDR3 region has the DNA TGTGCCAGCAGCTTAGTAACCCAGGGGAACAATGAGCAGTTCTTC. As protein: CASSLVTQGNNEQFF.